This TCR beta chain came from a study of OX40 agonist ivuxolimab in advanced cancers. Study context: Two patients with cutaneous melanoma and one with hepatocellular carcinoma, three in total, showed partial responses. The study, taken as a whole, reports: With doses of 0.1 to 3.0 mg/kg, CD4+ and CD8+ blood T cells had undergone clonal expansion by week 6.

TCRdb keeps only in-frame clones here, not all; method: immunoSEQ multiplex PCR. The sample holds roughly 100,000 clones, approximately 80% seen once. The CDR3 length is 16 residues. The germline V gene has CDR1 SNHLY and CDR2 FYNNEI. J was trimmed by 2 bases and V by 4 bases; bases with no gene match: 4. In regard to this clone: Its specificity is not known.

The receptor was derived from an adult with an advanced solid tumor such as melanoma, head and neck, liver or kidney cancer. The chain uses TRBV2 and TRBJ1-5, with TRBD1 identical over 11 bases. The sequenced sample was CD4+ or CD8+ T cells sorted from blood, obtained in a trial of the OX40 agonist ivuxolimab. In DNA form, the CDR3 reads TGTGCCAGCAGTGGGGGGACAGGGGGTGGCAATCAGCCCCAGCATTTT. It encodes CASSGGTGGGNQPQHF.